The following is a T cell receptor (beta chain) sequence with its context. The antigen is unknown. Patients with autoimmune history or systemic immunosuppression were excluded. At cycle 4 day 1, cycle 7 day 1, and baseline, blood was sampled. Data came from immunoSEQ multiplex PCR; TCRdb stores just in-frame clones and leaves some out. The sample records over 80,000 clones, 86% being singletons. The sample comes from a study of OX40 agonist ivuxolimab in advanced cancers. Overall study: Allowance was made for prior anti-PD-1, anti-PD-L1 or anti-CTLA-4 therapy, and around 44% had some. Overall study findings and caveats: Blood T cells, both CD4+ and CD8+, expanded clonally by week 6 at 0.1 to 3.0 mg/kg.

This clonotype was sampled from an adult with an advanced solid tumor such as melanoma, head and neck, liver or kidney cancer. Sequences were derived from CD4+ or CD8+ T cells sorted from blood, sampled in a trial of the OX40 agonist ivuxolimab.

The CDR3 coding sequence is TGTGCCACCATGGACAGACTATATAGCAATCAGCCCCAGCATTTT. Translation: CATMDRLYSNQPQHF. The chain uses TRBV6-5 and TRBJ1-5; D perhaps matches TRBD1 (6 bases). The CDR3 runs 15 residues. Germline V gene lookup returns CDR1 MNHEY and CDR2 SVGAGI. V gave up 10 bases and J gave up 0 bases, with 16 bases separating them.